A selection of T cell receptor beta chains follows, all from one sample in a study of stem cell transplantation in POMP-related autoinflammatory disease. TCRdb keeps only in-frame clones here, not all; method: immunoSEQ multiplex PCR. The sample includes tens of thousands of clones, just over 90% of them seen just once. Sequencing used CD4+ T cells from PBMCs, obtained after stem cell transplantation. The receptors shown here come from a human patient with POMP-related autoinflammation and immune dysregulation (PRAID). Among the T cells, some may be from the graft donor. Both conserved end residues are part of each CDR3. Each record gives: D gene, clone size, J gene, V gene, CDR3 DNA, CDR3 protein. A D gene is named only where the DNA matches it firmly. Size is stated for part of the rows, as once, few or many counts, or as a class when the clone is expanded.

D gene: NA; clone size: few; J gene: TRBJ1-3; V gene: TRBV5-1; CDR3 DNA: TGCGCCAGCAGCACGGGACTCTCTGGAAACACCATATATTTT; CDR3 protein: CASSTGLSGNTIYF
D gene: TRBD2; clone size: NA; J gene: TRBJ2-7; V gene: TRBV5-1; CDR3 DNA: TGCGCCAGCAGCCCCACTCCTAGCGGGATTACCTACGAGCAGTACTTC; CDR3 protein: CASSPTPSGITYEQYF
D gene: NA; clone size: NA; J gene: TRBJ1-2; V gene: TRBV6-5; CDR3 DNA: TGTGCCAGCACCCCCCCAGGAAACTATGGCTACACCTTC; CDR3 protein: CASTPPGNYGYTF
D gene: NA; clone size: NA; J gene: TRBJ2-3; V gene: TRBV10-3; CDR3 DNA: TGTGCCATCAGTACGGGACCCAGCACAGATACGCAGTATTTT; CDR3 protein: CAISTGPSTDTQYF
D gene: NA; clone size: once; J gene: TRBJ1-3; V gene: TRBV7-9; CDR3 DNA: TGTGCAGCCGCGGAAAGCTCTGGAAACACCATATATTTT; CDR3 protein: CAAAESSGNTIYF
D gene: TRBD2; clone size: NA; J gene: TRBJ2-3; V gene: TRBV11-2; CDR3 DNA: TGTGCCAGCAGCGGGACTAGCGTCACAGATACGCAGTATTTT; CDR3 protein: CASSGTSVTDTQYF
D gene: NA; clone size: NA; J gene: TRBJ2-1; V gene: TRBV7-2; CDR3 DNA: TGTGCCAGCAGCTCCCAGCGGAAACTCTACAATGAGCAGTTCTTC; CDR3 protein: CASSSQRKLYNEQFF
D gene: NA; clone size: NA; J gene: TRBJ1-2; V gene: TRBV19; CDR3 DNA: TGTGCCAGTACGATTGGGGCAGCAGGCTACACCTTC; CDR3 protein: CASTIGAAGYTF
D gene: TRBD1; clone size: NA; J gene: TRBJ1-1; V gene: TRBV6-2/TRBV6-3; CDR3 DNA: TGTGCCAGCAGTTACAAAGGACAGGTAAACACTGAAGCTTTCTTT; CDR3 protein: CASSYKGQVNTEAFF
D gene: TRBD1; clone size: NA; J gene: TRBJ1-3; V gene: TRBV19; CDR3 DNA: TGTGCCAGTAGTATAGGAGGGGGCGGCGCTGGAAACACCATATATTTT; CDR3 protein: CASSIGGGGAGNTIYF
D gene: NA; clone size: NA; J gene: TRBJ2-1; V gene: TRBV12-3/TRBV12-4; CDR3 DNA: TGTGCCAGCAGTTTTCACCGGGACTCACCGCAGTTCTTC; CDR3 protein: CASSFHRDSPQFF